This T cell receptor (beta chain) was sequenced during a study of T cells in tumors after PD-1 blockade. Study-level background: Each patient got pembrolizumab 200 mg every 3 weeks or cemiplimab 350 mg every 2 weeks. Study results and caveats: Clonal replacement, not reinvigoration, is suggested for expanded exhausted CD8+ clones after therapy. Clonal replacement appeared only between pre- and post-treatment samples.

V shed 8 bases and J 1 base; nucleotides not matched to a gene: 7. CDR1 is GTSNPN, CDR2 SVGIG, per germline (reference sequence). CDR3 length: 16 amino acids. Genomic DNA template from tumor biopsies or peripheral blood, 616 ng to 6,004 ng input. Turning to this clone: The antigen remains unidentified.

Produced via immunoSEQ multiplex PCR; TCRdb's table is partial and in-frame only. This table holds more than 8,000 clones, approximately 70% found once. The chain uses TRBV30 and TRBJ2-4; 14 positions agree with TRBD2. This receptor was taken from a human donor with basal cell carcinoma. The material sequenced was tumor tissue, taken after anti-PD-1 treatment. CDR3 amino acids: CAGGTSGGAAKNIQYF. The DNA for the CDR3 is TGTGCCGGGGGGACTAGCGGGGGAGCGGCCAAAAACATTCAGTACTTC. Using reference TRBV30 and TRBJ2-4 for the parts outside the CDR3, the full variable domain is SQTIHQWPATLVQPVGSPLSLECTVEGTSNPNLYWYRQAAGRGLQLLFYSVGIGQISSEVPQNLSASRPQDRQFILSSKKLLLSDSGFYLCAGGTSGGAAKNIQYFGAGTRLSVL.